A single sample gave rise to the 22 T cell receptor beta chains below, sequenced in a study of shared clonotypes between healthy human individuals. TCRdb keeps only in-frame clones here, not all; method: immunoSEQ multiplex PCR. The sample lists millions of clones; around 94% were seen once. Input material: naive CD4+ T cells sorted from blood. The subset: CD45RA+ positively selected. The source of these receptors is a man between 18 and 35 years old in good health.

With regard to this clone: Other nucleotide sequences from this sample produce the same CDR3. The chain employs TRBV6-5 and TRBJ1-2; 8 positions match TRBD1. The CDR3 is made up of 12 amino acids. Looked up from germline, CDR1 is MNHEY and CDR2 is SVGAGI. The junction had 0 bases not matched to a gene; V was cut back by 5 bases and J by 4 bases. CDR3 in DNA: TGTGCCAGCAGTGGGACAGGCTATGGCTACACCTTC. Encoded protein: CASSGTGYGYTF.

A note on this clone: The same CDR3 can be traced to other DNA sequences in this sample. The J gene is TRBJ1-1, the V gene TRBV2; weak D call: TRBD1 (5 bases). Germline V CDR1 and CDR2: SNHLY, FYNNEI. Between the trimmed V and J ends, which lost 6 bases and 1 base, there was a span of 9 bases. The CDR3 totals 13 residues. This CDR3 is CASRLTENTEAFF. The CDR3 DNA reads as TGTGCCAGCAGGCTGACAGAGAACACTGAAGCTTTCTTT.

The CDR3 bases are TGTGCCAGCAGCTTTACAGGGAGAATACTAGCCAAAAACATTCAGTACTTC. Amino acids: CASSFTGRILAKNIQYF. The chain links TRBV5-4 to TRBJ2-4; D might be TRBD1 (6 bases). This CDR3 has 17 residues. Trimming removed 2 bases at V and 0 bases at J, with 15 bases between. Germline-derived CDR1 and CDR2 are SGHNT and YYREEE (reference sequence).

The rearrangement joins TRBV11-3 to TRBJ2-7, with D tentatively TRBD2 (7 bases). V shed 0 bases and J shed 1 base, with 22 bases lying between them. The CDR3 loop spans 19 amino acids. In germline, CDR1 is SGHNT, CDR2 YENEEA. CDR3 protein: CASSLEREGQGQVSYEQYF. CDR3 nucleotides: TGTGCCAGCAGCTTAGAGAGGGAGGGCCAGGGGCAGGTTTCCTACGAGCAGTACTTC. The complete variable domain, with remaining parts taken from reference TRBV11-3 and TRBJ2-7, reads EAGVVQSPRYKIIEKKQPVAFWCNPISGHNTLYWYLQNLGQGPELLIRYENEEAVDDSQLPKDRFSAERLKGVDSTLKIQPAELGDSAVYLCASSLEREGQGQVSYEQYFGPGTRLTVT.

Only one count was recorded for this clone. The chain carries TRBV19 and TRBJ1-3; the D gene is possibly TRBD1 (5 bases). With 1 base removed from V and 4 bases from J, the gap between germline ends came to 14 bases. The CDR3 spans 16 residues. From germline, CDR1 is LNHDA and CDR2 SQIVND (reference sequence). The CDR3 here is CASSIATGLTGNTIYF. The CDR3 DNA reads TGTGCCAGTAGTATAGCAACGGGGCTGACCGGAAACACCATATATTTT.

This chain joins TRBV9 and TRBJ2-7, with 11 positions matching TRBD2. The CDR3 length is 14 residues. Germline V gene lookup returns CDR1 SGDLS and CDR2 YYNGEE. Trimming took 0 bases from V and 7 from J; bases not matched to a gene: 3. CDR3 loop: CASSVASGGSEQYF. DNA of the CDR3: TGTGCCAGCAGCGTAGCTAGCGGGGGGAGTGAGCAGTACTTC.

This clone was detected once. CDR3 amino acids: CASSYSASSDTQYF. DNA of the CDR3: TGTGCCAGCAGTTACTCGGCTAGTTCGGATACGCAGTATTTT. The chain links TRBV6-5 to TRBJ2-3; D gene ambiguous. The CDR3 length is 14 residues. Deletions cut 0 bases from V and 6 bases from J, with 10 bases between. Germline-derived CDR1 and CDR2 are MNHEY and SVGAGI.

With regard to this clone: Other DNA sequences of this sample code for an identical CDR3. The chain recombines TRBV6-5 with TRBJ2-3; weak D call: TRBD2 (6 bases). There are 14 residues in the CDR3. Germline V gene lookup returns CDR1 MNHEY and CDR2 SVGAGI. Trimming left V 8 bases short and J 3 bases short, with 15 bases between. The CDR3 region is CASRRDFSTDTQYF. CDR3 DNA: TGTGCCAGCCGGCGGGATTTTAGTACAGATACGCAGTATTTT.

This chain links TRBV27 with TRBJ1-2, with D perhaps TRBD1 (5 bases). The CDR3 length is 14 residues. The germline V gene encodes CDR1 MNHEY and CDR2 SMNVEV (reference sequence). Trimming removed 5 bases from V and 1 base from J, with 11 bases in between. CDR3 sequence: CASSRQGNNYGYTF. The DNA for the CDR3 is TGTGCCAGCAGTAGGCAGGGTAATAACTATGGCTACACCTTC.

The chain combines TRBV11-2 with TRBJ2-1; 11 bases are shared with TRBD2. V shed 3 bases, J shed 4 bases, and the junction held 8 bases outside the gene matches. The CDR3 sequence is 17 residues long. Germline CDR1 reads SGHAT; CDR2 reads FQNNGV. The CDR3 loop reads CASSLGTSGRVYNEQFF. CDR3 nucleotides: TGTGCCAGCAGCTTGGGGACTAGCGGACGAGTTTACAATGAGCAGTTCTTC. Based on the CDR3 plus reference TRBV11-2 and TRBJ2-1, the full variable domain is EAGVAQSPRYKIIEKRQSVAFWCNPISGHATLYWYQQILGQGPKLLIQFQNNGVVDDSQLPKDRFSAERLKGVDSTLKIQPAKLEDSAVYLCASSLGTSGRVYNEQFFGPGTRLTVL.

The rearrangement links TRBV5-1 to TRBJ1-4; D remains unclear. The V gene's germline CDR1 is SGHRS and CDR2 YFSETQ. The CDR3 extends over 15 amino acids. V was shortened by 5 bases and J by 0 bases, with 11 bases between the two germline ends. Here the CDR3 reads CASRLDVATNEKLFF. In nucleotides, the CDR3 is TGCGCCAGCAGGCTGGACGTTGCAACTAATGAAAAACTGTTTTTT.

The chain couples TRBV6-1 to TRBJ2-2, with TRBD2 identical over 8 bases. CDR1 is MNHNS and CDR2 is SASEGT in the germline V gene. The CDR3 spans 14 residues. V gave up 7 bases and J gave up 5 bases; unmatched junction bases: 6. DNA for the CDR3: TGTGCCAGCACCAACGGGAGGGGGACCGGGGAGCTGTTTTTT. It translates to CASTNGRGTGELFF.

The rearrangement joins TRBV28 to TRBJ1-2; no clear D gene. CDR1 is MDHEN and CDR2 is SYDVKM in the germline V gene. The V end was cut by 2 bases, the J end by 5 bases, with 9 bases between. This CDR3 region has 13 residues. The CDR3 region is CASSLPAGYGYTF. The CDR3 DNA sequence: TGTGCCAGCAGTTTACCGGCGGGGTATGGCTACACCTTC.

The CDR3 DNA reads as TGCGCCAGCAGCCTTACCGGGACAGAGAATCAGCCCCAGCATTTT. Translation gives CASSLTGTENQPQHF. This rearrangement joins TRBV5-1 to TRBJ1-5, with 7 bases identical to TRBD1. Losses at the gene ends were 4 bases for V and 4 bases for J; bases not matched to a gene: 8. The V gene's germline CDR1 is SGHRS and CDR2 YFSETQ. This CDR3 contains 15 residues.

This CDR3 reads CAWRDLWNEKLFF. In DNA, the CDR3 is TGTGCCTGGAGGGACCTGTGGAATGAAAAACTGTTTTTT. J is TRBJ1-4 and V is TRBV30; no firm D call. This CDR3 comprises 13 residues. The V end was cut by 3 bases, the J end by 5 bases, with 10 bases between. The germline V gene has CDR1 GTSNPN and CDR2 SVGIG (reference sequence). Full variable domain (missing parts from reference TRBV30 and TRBJ1-4): SQTIHQWPATLVQPVGSPLSLECTVEGTSNPNLYWYRQAAGRGLQLLFYSVGIGQISSEVPQNLSASRPQDRQFILSSKKLLLSDSGFYLCAWRDLWNEKLFFGSGTQLSVL.

The CDR3 DNA sequence: TGTGCCAGCAGTATGCGGACAGGCCTGAACACTGAAGCTTTCTTT. It encodes CASSMRTGLNTEAFF. The rearrangement joins TRBV6-1 to TRBJ1-1; 7 bases align to TRBD1. The CDR3 contains 15 residues. The V and J ends lost 5 bases and 0 bases, in that order; junction bases with no gene match: 6. From germline, CDR1 is MNHNS and CDR2 SASEGT.

The V call is TRBV4-2, the J call TRBJ2-2; 8 positions agree with TRBD1. The V gene end was trimmed by 4 bases and the J gene end by 5 bases; junction bases not matched to a gene: 3. The CDR3 is 14 amino acids. The germline V gene encodes CDR1 LGHNA and CDR2 YNFKEQ. In DNA form, the CDR3 reads TGTGCCAGCAGCCGGGACAGGTCTACCGGGGAGCTGTTTTTT. It yields the protein CASSRDRSTGELFF.

This sequence joins TRBV25-1 and TRBJ2-1; 7 nucleotides line up with TRBD2. The CDR3 is made up of 15 amino acids. CDR1 is MGHDK and CDR2 is SYGVNS in the germline V gene. V was clipped by 6 bases and J by 4 bases; unmatched bases: 9. CDR3 residues: CASSYPAAGYNEQFF. CDR3 bases: TGTGCCAGCAGCTACCCCGCAGCGGGGTACAATGAGCAGTTCTTC. Based on the CDR3 plus reference TRBV25-1 and TRBJ2-1, the full variable domain is EADIYQTPRYLVIGTGKKITLECSQTMGHDKMYWYQQDPGMELHLIHYSYGVNSTEKGDLSSESTVSRIRTEHFPLTLESARPSHTSQYLCASSYPAAGYNEQFFGPGTRLTVL.

The chain combines TRBV30 with TRBJ2-1; 11 bases align to TRBD2. Germline V gene lookup returns CDR1 GTSNPN and CDR2 SVGIG (reference sequence). This CDR3 comprises 17 residues. The trim removed 2 bases at V and 6 bases at J, leaving 12 bases unmatched. For the CDR3, the DNA is TGTGCCTGGAGTCTAGAGTACCTAGCGGGAGGTCGCAATGAGCAGTTCTTC. Amino acids: CAWSLEYLAGGRNEQFF.

The chain has TRBV10-2 and TRBJ2-7; D not certain. The CDR3 contains 15 residues. Trimming cost V 6 bases and J 5 bases, with 20 bases left between them. Germline V gives CDR1 WSHSY, CDR2 SAAADI. The CDR3 nucleotides read TGCGCCAGCAGCACCCGCATACGGCTGGGCGACGAGCAGTACTTC. Protein sequence: CASSTRIRLGDEQYF.

CDR3 sequence: CASSVGREVPTDTQYF. The CDR3 nucleotides are TGTGCCAGCAGCGTAGGGCGGGAGGTTCCCACAGATACGCAGTATTTT. The chain carries TRBV9 and TRBJ2-3; 8 nucleotides line up with TRBD2. Germline trimming cut 0 bases from V and 2 bases from J; bases unmatched to any gene: 5. There are 16 residues in the CDR3. Germline-derived CDR1 and CDR2 are SGDLS and YYNGEE.

V gene TRBV4-1 combines with J gene TRBJ1-5; D possibly corresponds to TRBD1 (5 bases). The CDR3 totals 18 residues. Germline V gene sequence: CDR1 MGHRA, CDR2 YSYEKL. V was trimmed by 4 bases and J by 6 bases, leaving 25 bases between them. CDR3 DNA sequence: TGCGCCAGCAGCCCCATGGGGGGTTCAATCCAGGGAAGTCAGCCCCAGCATTTT. Its protein is CASSPMGGSIQGSQPQHF.